One sample yielded the 25 T cell receptor beta chains listed below, sequenced in a study of cytomegalovirus exposure and HLA in healthy donors. Vbeta (60) and Jbeta (13) primers were used in the PCR. Measured with immunoSEQ multiplex PCR; TCRdb has only the in-frame clones, and not every one. The table shows about 150,000 clones, with roughly 77% occurring only once. The sample comprised PBMCs. These receptors originate from a man between 25 and 39 years old in good health.

The rearrangement joins TRBV5-1 to TRBJ2-5; D not certain. The last part of the DNA fits TRBJ2-7 better; the J call may be wrong. CDR1 is SGHRS and CDR2 is YFSETQ in the germline V gene. This CDR3 has 13 amino acids. CDR3 residues: CASSFPGYYEQYF. DNA for the CDR3: TGCGCCAGCAGCTTCCCAGGTTATTACGAGCAGTACTTC.

The V and J genes are TRBV6-5 and TRBJ1-6, with D unclear. The CDR3 spans 16 residues. The germline CDR1 and CDR2 sequences are MNHEY and SVGAGI. Trimming removed 1 base at V and 8 bases at J, with 15 bases between. CDR3 sequence reads: CASSYWADRPDSPLHF. The CDR3 DNA reads TGTGCCAGCAGTTACTGGGCAGACCGACCCGATTCACCCCTCCACTTT.

This clone was seen a handful of times. This rearrangement joins TRBV29-1 to TRBJ1-1; D is possibly TRBD1 (5 bases). Germline CDR1 and CDR2: SQVTM and ANQGSEA. V was pared by 0 bases and J by 3 bases, with 17 bases between. CDR3 length equals 16 residues. Written as DNA, the CDR3 is TGCAGCGTTGAAGAGCTCCGGGGGGTGTATGACACTGAAGCTTTCTTT. Translation: CSVEELRGVYDTEAFF.

This clone has a handful of counts. The chain joins TRBV6-1 to TRBJ2-3; 9 positions match TRBD1. This CDR3 comprises 15 residues. Germline V gives CDR1 MNHNS, CDR2 SASEGT. The V segment lost 6 bases and the J segment 2 bases; nucleotides outside the gene matches: 6. The CDR3 sequence: CASRTGQGHTDTQYF. CDR3 coding DNA: TGTGCCAGCAGGACGGGACAGGGCCACACAGATACGCAGTATTTT.

The CDR3 sequence: CASSSAGDYGYTF. The CDR3, as DNA: TGTGCCAGCAGTTCGGCAGGGGACTATGGCTACACCTTC. The V call is TRBV28, the J call TRBJ1-2, with D maybe TRBD1 (6 bases). The CDR3 length is 13 residues. Trimming shortened V by 4 bases and J by 3 bases, and 9 bases separated the two germline ends. Per germline, CDR1 MDHEN and CDR2 SYDVKM.

The genes are TRBV5-4 and TRBJ2-5, with TRBD1 matching 7 bases. The CDR3 sequence is 14 residues long. The germline gives CDR1 SGHNT, CDR2 YYREEE (reference sequence). V trimming: 4 bases; J trimming: 5 bases; junction bases outside the gene matches: 8. DNA of the CDR3: TGTGCCAGCAGCAGACAGGGTTCGGGGGAGACCCAGTACTTC. Protein sequence: CASSRQGSGETQYF. Using reference TRBV5-4 and TRBJ2-5 for the parts outside the CDR3, the full variable domain is ETGVTQSPTHLIKTRGQQVTLRCSSQSGHNTVSWYQQALGQGPQFIFQYYREEENGRGNFPPRFSGLQFPNYSSELNVNALELDDSALYLCASSRQGSGETQYFGPGTRLLVL.

This sequence joins TRBV7-2 and TRBJ1-4; D may be TRBD1 (5 bases). The CDR3 is 12 amino acids. Germline CDR1 SGHTA, CDR2 FQGNSA. The germline V and J ends were trimmed by 3 bases and 8 bases, with 7 bases remaining between them. DNA of the CDR3: TGTGCCAGCAGCTTCCACAGGGAAAAACTGTTTTTT. This encodes CASSFHREKLFF.

This rearrangement joins TRBV7-3 to TRBJ1-1; TRBD1 agrees at 7 bases. V lost 4 bases, J lost 9 bases, and 14 bases stayed unmatched. Germline V gene lookup returns CDR1 SGHTA and CDR2 FQGTGA. CDR3 length: 15 residues. CDR3 residues: CASSYTMDLQGKAFF. In nucleotides, the CDR3 is TGTGCCAGCAGCTATACCATGGATTTACAGGGGAAAGCTTTCTTT. Based on the CDR3 plus reference TRBV7-3 and TRBJ1-1, the full variable domain is GAGVSQTPSNKVTEKGKYVELRCDPISGHTALYWYRQSLGQGPEFLIYFQGTGAADDSGLPNDRFFAVRPEGSVSTLKIQRTERGDSAVYLCASSYTMDLQGKAFFGQGTRLTVV.

This sequence joins TRBV9 and TRBJ2-7; 7 positions match TRBD1. The CDR3 contains 13 residues. Germline assignment: CDR1 SGDLS and CDR2 YYNGEE. J lost 6 bases, V lost 4 bases, and 7 bases had no gene match. CDR3 region: CASSPRTGGEQYF. In DNA form, the CDR3 reads TGTGCCAGCAGCCCCCGGACAGGTGGCGAGCAGTACTTC.

This clone turned up a few times. The chain is built from TRBV13 and TRBJ2-3; 7 bases align to TRBD2. This CDR3 spans 16 amino acids. J lost 4 bases, V lost 4 bases, and 11 bases had no gene match. Germline CDR1 is PRHDT and CDR2 is FYEKMQ (reference sequence). The DNA of the CDR3 is TGTGCCAGCAGCTCGCCGGGACTATCCATCGCAGATACGCAGTATTTT. This encodes CASSSPGLSIADTQYF.

The CDR3, as DNA: TGTTCCACTCAACTGGGGCCACAAGAGACCCAGTACTTC. As protein: CSTQLGPQETQYF. The rearrangement links TRBV7-9 to TRBJ2-5; tentative D call: TRBD1 (5 bases). Germline CDR1 is SEHNR and CDR2 is FQNEAQ (reference sequence). The CDR3 extends over 13 amino acids.

V and J are TRBV18 and TRBJ2-5; D may be TRBD1 (7 bases). The CDR3 runs to 16 residues. The V end lost 5 bases, the J end lost 3 bases, and 19 bases lay between the germline ends. Germline loops: CDR1 KGHSH, CDR2 LQKENI. CDR3 DNA sequence: TGTGCCAGCTCAACGGACAGGCTAGCGAGAAAAGAGACCCAGTACTTC. This gives the protein CASSTDRLARKETQYF.

The V and J genes are TRBV19 and TRBJ2-5, with 8 positions matching TRBD2. Looked up from germline, CDR1 is LNHDA and CDR2 is SQIVND (reference sequence). This CDR3 spans 13 amino acids. With 6 bases clipped from V and 4 bases from J, the junction kept 4 bases outside the gene matches. CDR3 sequence reads: CASRGLVPETQYF. For the CDR3, the DNA is TGTGCCAGTAGGGGACTAGTTCCAGAGACCCAGTACTTC.

The rearrangement uses TRBV29-1 and TRBJ2-5, with 11 bases matching TRBD2. Germline CDR1 and CDR2: SQVTM and ANQGSEA. This CDR3 has 14 residues. V trimming: 7 bases; J trimming: 2 bases; junction bases outside the gene matches: 6. The CDR3: CSGAGTSGQETQYF. The CDR3 bases are TGCAGCGGGGCCGGGACTAGCGGACAAGAGACCCAGTACTTC. The variable domain in full, with the rest retrieved from reference TRBV29-1 and TRBJ2-5, is SAVISQKPSRDICQRGTSLTIQCQVDSQVTMMFWYRQQPGQSLTLIATANQGSEATYESGFVIDKFPISRPNLTFSTLTVSNMSPEDSSIYLCSGAGTSGQETQYFGPGTRLLVL.

Details on this clone: An end of the junction does not agree with germline; a read error may underlie this. The chain combines TRBV7-9 with TRBJ1-1; 7 bases agree with TRBD1. Germline loops: CDR1 SEHNR, CDR2 FQNEAQ (reference sequence). The CDR3 runs 15 residues. CDR3: CSSSLTPGGRTEAFF. The DNA of the CDR3 is TGTTCCAGCAGCCTAACCCCAGGGGGAAGAACTGAAGCTTTCTTT.

The chain recombines TRBV7-2 with TRBJ1-1; D is possibly TRBD1 (5 bases). The CDR3 spans 17 residues. V lost 3 bases and J 0 bases, leaving 17 bases between the germline ends. Germline values: CDR1 SGHTA, CDR2 FQGNSA. This chain's CDR3 is CASSLVLRQPLNTEAFF. As DNA, the CDR3 is TGTGCCAGCAGCTTGGTCCTAAGACAGCCACTGAACACTGAAGCTTTCTTT.

This chain connects TRBV9 to TRBJ1-4, with 12 nucleotides matching TRBD1. CDR1 and CDR2 (germline): SGDLS, YYNGEE. The junction had 8 bases not matched to a gene; V was cut back by 3 bases and J by 8 bases. This CDR3 is 16 amino acids long. CDR3: CASSGALGTGGEKLFF. The CDR3 nucleotides are TGTGCCAGCAGCGGGGCACTCGGGACAGGGGGCGAAAAACTGTTTTTT.

This clone was found a few times. The chain uses TRBV6-6 and TRBJ1-2; D possibly corresponds to TRBD1 (5 bases). Germline V gives CDR1 MNHNY, CDR2 SVGAGI (reference sequence). Trimming took off 2 bases at V and 6 bases at J, with 13 bases between the two ends. CDR3 length equals 14 residues. This chain's CDR3 is CASSYGRQGHGYTF. The CDR3 nucleotides read TGTGCCAGCAGTTACGGGAGGCAGGGTCATGGCTACACCTTC.

This rearrangement joins TRBV6-5 to TRBJ2-4; perhaps TRBD2 as D (6 bases). Per germline, CDR1 MNHEY and CDR2 SVGAGI. This CDR3 is built from 14 residues. Trimming took 5 bases from V and 9 from J, leaving 17 bases between them. The CDR3 sequence is CASSHDTLGGIQYF. The CDR3 DNA reads TGTGCCAGCAGTCACGACACTCTCGGGGGCATTCAGTACTTC.

The rearrangement links TRBV10-3 to TRBJ2-5; perhaps TRBD2 as D (6 bases). The DNA end lines up better with TRBJ2-7; the J call may be wrong. The CDR3 covers 17 residues. From germline, CDR1 is ENHRY and CDR2 SYGVKD. The CDR3 nucleotides are TGTGCCATCAGTGAGTCGACGGGAGAAAGGAGCTCCTACGAGCAGTACTTC. Amino acid sequence: CAISESTGERSSYEQYF.

This chain uses TRBV6-5 with TRBJ2-2; 8 bases line up with TRBD2. The germline V gene encodes CDR1 MNHEY and CDR2 SVGAGI. This CDR3 comprises 15 residues. V dropped 4 bases and J dropped 3; count of bases not matched to a gene: 4. Here the CDR3 DNA reads TGTGCCAGCAGTTCCGGGACTAGGGACACCGGGGAGCTGTTTTTT. Its protein is CASSSGTRDTGELFF.

This clone appeared once. V usage is TRBV11-2 and J usage is TRBJ2-3; 7 bases align to TRBD2. Germline-derived CDR1 and CDR2 are SGHAT and FQNNGV. CDR3 length: 15 amino acids. V dropped 3 bases and J dropped 1; count of bases not matched to a gene: 4. This chain's CDR3 is CASSFSGSGTDTQYF. In DNA form, the CDR3 reads TGTGCCAGCAGCTTTAGCGGGTCGGGCACAGATACGCAGTATTTT. The variable domain in full, completed from reference TRBV11-2 and TRBJ2-3, reads EAGVAQSPRYKIIEKRQSVAFWCNPISGHATLYWYQQILGQGPKLLIQFQNNGVVDDSQLPKDRFSAERLKGVDSTLKIQPAKLEDSAVYLCASSFSGSGTDTQYFGPGTRLTVL.

V usage is TRBV28 and J usage is TRBJ2-1, with TRBD2 matching over 10 bases. The germline CDR1 and CDR2 sequences are MDHEN and SYDVKM. Losses at the gene ends were 6 bases for V and 4 bases for J; bases not matched to a gene: 6. The CDR3 runs 15 residues. This CDR3 reads CASRWTSGGYNEQFF. Written as DNA, the CDR3 is TGTGCCAGCAGGTGGACTAGCGGAGGTTACAATGAGCAGTTCTTC.

This chain connects TRBV5-8 to TRBJ2-3, with D possibly TRBD1 on 7 matching bases. CDR1 and CDR2 from the germline V gene are SGHTS and YDEGEE. This CDR3 has 15 amino acids. V was shortened by 6 bases and J by 2 bases, with 16 bases between the two germline ends. The CDR3 DNA reads as TGTGCCAGCACCCAGGGGGGTACTTTCACAGATACGCAGTATTTT. Translating gives CASTQGGTFTDTQYF.

V usage is TRBV11-2 and J usage is TRBJ2-1; D might be TRBD2 (6 bases). Germline CDR1 and CDR2: SGHAT and FQNNGV. V lost 6 bases and J lost 3, with 12 bases in between. The CDR3 covers 14 residues. Here the CDR3 reads CASRRGRIYNEQFF. For the CDR3, the DNA is TGTGCCAGCAGACGGGGGAGGATCTACAATGAGCAGTTCTTC.